This T cell receptor (beta chain) was obtained from a study of shared clonotypes between healthy human individuals (dated by TCRdb to about 2020). With respect to the entire study: The cohort comprised two women and three men aged 18 to 49 years. For each donor, CD4 naive and CD4 memory were each run on three plates, CD8 naive on two plates, and CD8 memory on one plate. To estimate repertoire size and how much clonotypes are shared between individuals, the study performed deep sequencing of blood TCR repertoires from roughly five healthy adults. Different laboratories and diverse techniques were used to prepare libraries and sequence TCR repertoires, to increase sequencing depth and limit assay-specific biases. Between about 0.8 and 8.9 billion PBMCs per donor were obtained by leukapheresis. Study-level results and caveats: Clonotypes shared by all four sorted-subset donors showed higher generation probabilities than non-shared clonotypes. Even with the large sequencing depth, rarefaction of the sorted-subset datasets indicated that sequencing was incomplete. Naive subsets generally had larger estimated clonotype richness than memory subsets. The genetic and exposure-history diversity represented was limited by the small number of donors. Around 5.4% of naive CD4, 3.5% of naive CD8, approximately 2.2% of memory CD4, and roughly 0.4% of memory CD8 clonotypes were shared across several donors. Sampling was limited to blood, and TCR repertoires in tissue likely differ from TCR repertoires in blood. Pairwise subsampling led to the expectation that sequencing depth would affect the degree of clonotype sharing among donors.

A word on this clone: Its antigen target is currently unknown. No base qualities exist here, and no much larger clone lies one base off it.

Healthy HIV-negative adults with no recently reported acute infections or vaccinations were included as donors. Only Caucasian adults living in Nashville, Tennessee, USA were represented among the donors. CD4+ T cells were enriched by magnetic negative selection; naive cells were then positively selected on CD45RA, and the negative fraction formed the memory subset. Blood was obtained by leukapheresis, after which PBMCs were separated by Ficoll-Histopaque density gradient centrifugation and cryopreserved in liquid nitrogen vapor phase. Purity and quantity of every magnetically sorted T cell population were checked by analytical flow cytometry. Genomic DNA was isolated from every sorted fraction and measured by UV absorbance on a Nanodrop 2000c. TCR CDR3 regions were amplified from genomic DNA by multiplex PCR using the deep immunoSEQ assay. Extracted genomic DNA from each cell subset was distributed evenly across all wells of several immunoSEQ 96-well plates, and each plate was treated as a replicate. For sorted subsets, around 200 ng genomic DNA, equal to 30,000 to 35,000 T cell genomes, was loaded into each replicate PCR. The purified libraries were quantified using a Qubit 3.0 fluorometer, sized with a Bioanalyzer 2100, and then quantified again using the KAPA Library Quantification kit. Every immunoSEQ 96-well plate was sequenced on a separate single-read 150-cycle Illumina NextSeq 550 flow cell. In the paper's pipeline: The immunoSEQ output contained only junctional sequences without quality scores, so filtering could not match that applied to full-length reads. Sequences were annotated with PyIR, a Python wrapper for IgBLAST v1.9, using IMGT germline references to assign V/J genes and CDR3. Reads were filtered out if the reads had weak V/J assignments (E-value above 1e-6), no CDR3, stop codons, out-of-frame junctions, or ambiguous translated residues. V3J clonotypes were defined as sequences sharing an identical inferred V gene, J gene, and CDR3 amino acid sequence. The percentage overlap between two repertoires was calculated by dividing the number of shared unique clonotypes by the size of the smaller repertoire. Repertoire richness was assessed with RTK rarefaction, the Chao1 estimator, and Recon v2.1 estimates of unobserved clonotypes. Generation probabilities for all TCRbeta clonotypes obtained by the gDNA method from a handful of donors were computed using OLGA. The table comes from immuneACCESS by way of TCRdb, which keeps in-frame sequences with V and J called. Part of the clones is missing from these tables; in studies checked, under half for an unresolved V gene and the rest for unknown reasons. V, J and clone size were drawn from that table, and D and trimming were deduced from the DNA. The table for this sample lists some 2,000,000 clones; approximately 94% of them were counted only once. Jointly, the top ten make up approximately 0.13% of the sample.

The CDR3, from cysteine to phenylalanine, totals 13 residues. The entry retains the CDR3 DNA only, 39 bases that are in frame from base 1. The germline V gene (reference sequence) specifies MNHEY as CDR1 and SMNVEV as CDR2. V gives up 10 bases and J gives up 7 bases, and the segment between their germline ends measures 20 bases. The rearrangement joined TRBV27 to TRBJ2-7; tentative D gene TRBD1, with 6 bases matching. This clonotype originated in a man between 18 and 29 years old in good health. Input material: naive CD4+ T cells sorted from blood. The label giving this sample's cell subset or site can be read as: CD45RA+ positively selected. Read as DNA, the sequence is TGTGCCACCAGAAGGGGTCAGGGGTGGGAGCAGTACTTC. Translated, it reads CATRRGQGWEQYF.